This T cell receptor (beta chain) is drawn from a study of T cells in Graves' hyperthyroidism and ophthalmopathy. RNA transcripts gave rise to amplified TCR beta CDR3 regions. TCR CDR3 regions were first amplified by RT-PCR with HTBI primers. From the multiplex PCR reads, TCRdb called clonotypes with MiXCR, one entry per CDR3 protein. The data hold some 620,000 distinct CDR3 sequences, with 15% to 20% observed a single time. The CDR3 loop spans 16 amino acids. V shed 6 bases, J shed 6 bases, and the junction held 11 bases outside the gene matches. The germline CDR1 and CDR2 sequences are ENHRY and SYGVKD.

This TCR came from a woman aged 30 to 39 with Graves' hyperthyroidism. The chain has TRBV10-3 and TRBJ2-3; 11 bases map to TRBD2. Material for sequencing was blood. CDR3 DNA sequence: TGTGCCATCAGACCTACAACTAGCGGGAGTCCCGATACGCAGTATTTT. It specifies CAIRPTTSGSPDTQYF.